Included here is one T cell receptor beta chain sequence, with context. As yet, its antigen is unknown. The record originates from a study of cytomegalovirus exposure and HLA in healthy donors. Study conclusions and caveats: Apart from CMV serostatus, no immune exposure information was available. The likely origin of a cluster of highly shared sequence variants was a sequencing artifact. Previously analyzed data showed that most TCR beta V segments were productive at a frequency of about 87% or about 30%. Three chains tied to CMV proved CMV antigen-specific in vitro.

The PCR was carried out with 60 Vbeta primers and 13 Jbeta primers. TCRdb's copy holds only in-frame clones and misses some; the assay was immunoSEQ multiplex PCR. The sample has just over 150,000 clones, around 76% seen once. Germline V gene data show CDR1 as SGHNT and CDR2 as YYREEE (reference sequence). This CDR3 is built from 16 residues. V was cut by 4 bases and J by 0 bases, with 16 bases left in between. The specimen sequenced was PBMCs. V usage is TRBV5-4 and J usage is TRBJ1-2; D may be TRBD1 (6 bases). This TCR came from a female donor in good health and CMV-seronegative. As DNA, the CDR3 is TGTGCCAGCAGCATGGACAGAGTAATAGCTAACTATGGCTACACCTTC. Translated: CASSMDRVIANYGYTF.